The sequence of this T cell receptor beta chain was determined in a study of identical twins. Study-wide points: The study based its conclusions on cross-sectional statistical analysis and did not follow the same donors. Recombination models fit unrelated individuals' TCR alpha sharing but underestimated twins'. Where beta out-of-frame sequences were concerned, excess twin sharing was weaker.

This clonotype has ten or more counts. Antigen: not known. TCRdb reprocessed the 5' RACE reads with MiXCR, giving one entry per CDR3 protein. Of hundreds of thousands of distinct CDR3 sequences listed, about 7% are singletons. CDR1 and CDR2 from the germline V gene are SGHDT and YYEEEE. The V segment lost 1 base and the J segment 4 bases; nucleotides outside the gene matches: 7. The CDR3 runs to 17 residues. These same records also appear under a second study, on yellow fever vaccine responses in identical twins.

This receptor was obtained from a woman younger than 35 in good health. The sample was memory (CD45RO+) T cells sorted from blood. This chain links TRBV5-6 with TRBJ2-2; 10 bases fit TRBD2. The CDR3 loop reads CASSLRLAGFGTGELFF. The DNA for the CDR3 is TGTGCCAGCAGCTTGAGACTAGCGGGTTTCGGCACCGGGGAGCTGTTTTTT.